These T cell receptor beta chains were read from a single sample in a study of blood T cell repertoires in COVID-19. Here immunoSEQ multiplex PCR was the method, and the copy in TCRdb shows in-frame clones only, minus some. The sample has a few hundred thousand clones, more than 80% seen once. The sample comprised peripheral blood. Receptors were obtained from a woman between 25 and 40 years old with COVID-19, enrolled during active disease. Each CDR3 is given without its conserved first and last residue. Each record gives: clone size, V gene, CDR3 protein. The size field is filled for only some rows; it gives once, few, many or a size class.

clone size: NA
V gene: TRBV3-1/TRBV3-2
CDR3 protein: ASSQFHSDEQF

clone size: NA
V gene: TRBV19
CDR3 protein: ASSPGTGDFQPQH

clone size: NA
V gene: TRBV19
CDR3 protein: ASSTPLPGLANEQF

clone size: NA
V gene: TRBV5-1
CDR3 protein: ASSIRTGDGELF

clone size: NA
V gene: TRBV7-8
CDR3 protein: ASSLPGPSEDNEQF

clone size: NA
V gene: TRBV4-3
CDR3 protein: ASSPLLAASYEQY

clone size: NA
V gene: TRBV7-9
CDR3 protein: ASSLGQGNTEAF

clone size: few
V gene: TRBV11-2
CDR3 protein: ASSLSGGTEAF

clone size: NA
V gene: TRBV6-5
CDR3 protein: ASSYRTGLIEAF

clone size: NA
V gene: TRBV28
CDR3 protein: ASSLHRGLGTDTQY

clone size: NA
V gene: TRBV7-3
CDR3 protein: ASSQRQGINNEQF

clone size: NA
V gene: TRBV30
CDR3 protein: AWGPGGQPQH

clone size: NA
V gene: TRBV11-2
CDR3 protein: ASSARQGDYGYT

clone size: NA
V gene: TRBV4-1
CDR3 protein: ASSQGHTNEKLF

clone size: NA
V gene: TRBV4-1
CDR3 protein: ASSQGLAGRGEQY

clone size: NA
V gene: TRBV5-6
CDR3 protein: ASSALDSNYGYT

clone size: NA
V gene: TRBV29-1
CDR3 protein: SVVAGEADTQY

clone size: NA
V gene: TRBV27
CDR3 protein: ASSLFAGRQYEQY

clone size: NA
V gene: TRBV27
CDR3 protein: ASSLSASGSYYEQY

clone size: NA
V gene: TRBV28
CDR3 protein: ASSRLRTAYNQPQH

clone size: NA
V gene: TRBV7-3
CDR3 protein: ASSLKASGTVEQF

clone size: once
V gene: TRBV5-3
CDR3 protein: ARSFRGREDYGYEQY

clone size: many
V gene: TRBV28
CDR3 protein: ASSPDAPSKTGWTYEQY

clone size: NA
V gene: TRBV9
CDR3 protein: ASSVGAPGNSPLH

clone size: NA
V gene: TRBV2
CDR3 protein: ASSVHENTEAF

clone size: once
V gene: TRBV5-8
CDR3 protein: ASSSGGGSAYNEQF

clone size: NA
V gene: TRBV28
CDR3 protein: ASSLPPGQGTDTQY

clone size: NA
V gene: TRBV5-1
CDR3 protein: ASSYSGSSTDTQY

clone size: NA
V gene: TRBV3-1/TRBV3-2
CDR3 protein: ASSQDGIELF